Below are 15 T cell receptor beta chains sequenced from a single sample in a study of blood T cell repertoires in COVID-19. The protocol was immunoSEQ multiplex PCR, while the TCRdb copy is restricted to in-frame clones and leaves out a portion. The sample has around 250,000 clones; roughly 89% are singletons. Sample: peripheral blood. The receptors derive from a woman in her 30s with active or convalescent COVID-19.

The chain carries TRBV5-1 and TRBJ2-3, with 10 bases fitting TRBD2. Germline V lookup: CDR1 SGHRS, CDR2 YFSETQ. This CDR3 is built from 16 residues. V was clipped by 3 bases and J by 2 bases; unmatched bases: 6. The CDR3 reads CASSWRAGGLTDTQYF. CDR3 sequence (DNA): TGCGCCAGCAGCTGGAGAGCGGGGGGGCTCACAGATACGCAGTATTTT.

V usage is TRBV7-9 and J usage is TRBJ2-3; 10 nucleotides match TRBD2. Germline CDR1 and CDR2: SEHNR and FQNEAQ (reference sequence). CDR3 length equals 16 residues. The trim removed 3 bases at V and 3 bases at J, leaving 6 bases unmatched. The CDR3 sequence: CASSLLAGGGTDTQYF. The CDR3 coding sequence is TGTGCCAGCAGCTTGTTAGCGGGGGGCGGAACAGATACGCAGTATTTT.

In its sample, this clone was seen once. The chain has TRBV24-1 and TRBJ1-2; 7 bases are a match to TRBD1. The germline V gene encodes CDR1 KGHDR and CDR2 SFDVKD. After removal of 2 bases from V and 7 bases from J, the junction contained 3 bases not matched to a gene. The CDR3 has 13 amino acids. CDR3 nucleotide sequence: TGTGCCACCAGTGATTCGACAGGGTTTGGCTACACCTTC. Its protein product is CATSDSTGFGYTF.

This clone was recorded once. The V gene is TRBV7-9, the J gene TRBJ2-3; 10 bases fit TRBD2. With 5 bases clipped from V and 1 base from J, the junction kept 3 bases outside the gene matches. Germline V gene data show CDR1 as SEHNR and CDR2 as FQNEAQ (reference sequence). This CDR3 has 15 residues. In DNA, the CDR3 is TGTGCCAGCAGCCGGAGCGGGGGGGGCACAGATACGCAGTATTTT. Protein sequence: CASSRSGGGTDTQYF.

The chain is built from TRBV6-2 or TRBV6-3 and TRBJ1-3; the D is unclear. Germline V CDR1 and CDR2: MNHEY, SVGEGT. The V end lost 2 bases, the J end lost 0 bases, and 11 bases lay between the germline ends. CDR3 length: 16 residues. The CDR3 here is CASSYGGIYSGNTIYF. CDR3 sequence (DNA): TGTGCCAGCAGTTACGGAGGGATATACTCTGGAAACACCATATATTTT.

V gene TRBV29-1 combines with J gene TRBJ1-2; 7 bases are a match to TRBD1. The CDR3 runs to 11 residues. CDR1 is SQVTM, CDR2 ANQGSEA, per germline. Trimming at V came to 6 bases and at J to 5 bases, leaving 3 bases not matched to a gene. This chain's CDR3 is CSVTQGYGYTF. The CDR3 DNA follows: TGCAGCGTCACACAGGGGTATGGCTACACCTTC.

The chain recombines TRBV28 with TRBJ1-3; TRBD1 is a possible D gene (5 bases). This CDR3 is built from 18 residues. Germline V gene lookup returns CDR1 MDHEN and CDR2 SYDVKM. Trimming took 1 base from V and 3 from J, leaving 19 bases between them. The CDR3 sequence is CASSLYPPPAGIGNTIYF. CDR3 DNA sequence: TGTGCCAGCAGTTTATACCCGCCCCCGGCAGGGATTGGAAACACCATATATTTT.

This clone has a handful of counts. The CDR3 sequence: CATSRPLDTQYF. The DNA of the CDR3 is TGTGCCACCAGCAGACCCCTGGATACGCAGTATTTT. The gene calls are TRBV15 and TRBJ2-3; no reliable D call. Germline V gene lookup returns CDR1 LNHNV and CDR2 YYDKDF (reference sequence). The CDR3 runs 12 residues. Trimming stripped 2 bases from V and 6 bases from J, with 6 bases between.

The sample holds a few counts of this clone. The chain uses TRBV19 and TRBJ1-1; 7 positions agree with TRBD1. CDR1 is LNHDA, CDR2 SQIVND, per germline (reference sequence). V was clipped by 6 bases and J by 7 bases; unmatched bases: 11. This CDR3 spans 14 amino acids. As DNA, the CDR3 is TGTGCCAGTAGAACACAGGGGATTGTAGGTGAAGCTTTCTTT. This encodes CASRTQGIVGEAFF.

V usage is TRBV6-5 and J usage is TRBJ1-4; 9 bases line up with TRBD1. CDR3 length: 15 residues. J was trimmed by 7 bases and V by 4 bases; bases with no gene match: 7. Per germline, CDR1 MNHEY and CDR2 SVGAGI. Written as DNA, the CDR3 is TGTGCCAGCAGTTTTACCGGGACAGGGACTGAAAAACTGTTTTTT. This encodes CASSFTGTGTEKLFF.

V usage is TRBV5-6 and J usage is TRBJ1-1; tentatively, D is TRBD1 (5 bases). Germline V lookup: CDR1 SGHDT, CDR2 YYEEEE. V dropped 1 base and J dropped 0 bases, with 13 bases sitting between them. The CDR3 length is 16 residues. CDR3 coding DNA: TGTGCCAGCAGCTTGAGGACAACCCTCATGAACACTGAAGCTTTCTTT. Its translation is CASSLRTTLMNTEAFF.

The chain combines TRBV7-2 with TRBJ1-2; 7 positions match TRBD1. CDR3 size: 14 residues. J lost 3 bases, V lost 4 bases, and 5 bases had no gene match. CDR1 SGHTA and CDR2 FQGNSA come from the germline V gene. Written as DNA, the CDR3 is TGTGCCAGCAGCTCGGGACAGCATCACTATGGCTACACCTTC. Protein product: CASSSGQHHYGYTF.

The chain employs TRBV7-2 and TRBJ1-1; 10 nucleotides line up with TRBD1. V lost 5 bases and J lost 4; bases outside the gene matches: 10. The CDR3 totals 16 residues. Germline V gene sequence: CDR1 SGHTA, CDR2 FQGNSA. CDR3 sequence (DNA): TGTGCCAGCAGCCCACGACAGGGGGCGCGGCTCACTGAAGCTTTCTTT. This codes for CASSPRQGARLTEAFF.

V is TRBV5-5 and J is TRBJ2-7; 8 bases map to TRBD1. The CDR3 spans 17 residues. The V and J ends lost 0 bases and 4 bases, in that order; junction bases with no gene match: 12. Germline values: CDR1 SGHKS, CDR2 YYEKEE (reference sequence). CDR3 coding DNA: TGTGCCAGCAGCTTGGGAGATTACGGACAGGGTTTGTACGAGCAGTACTTC. Its translation: CASSLGDYGQGLYEQYF.

V is TRBV18 and J is TRBJ1-2, with 10 bases lining up with TRBD1. Per germline, CDR1 KGHSH and CDR2 LQKENI. This CDR3 spans 15 amino acids. Trimming removed 3 bases from V and 4 bases from J; junction bases left unmatched: 5. CDR3 bases: TGTGCCAGCTCACCGGGGACAGGGGCCCTCTATGGCTACACCTTC. Its translation: CASSPGTGALYGYTF.